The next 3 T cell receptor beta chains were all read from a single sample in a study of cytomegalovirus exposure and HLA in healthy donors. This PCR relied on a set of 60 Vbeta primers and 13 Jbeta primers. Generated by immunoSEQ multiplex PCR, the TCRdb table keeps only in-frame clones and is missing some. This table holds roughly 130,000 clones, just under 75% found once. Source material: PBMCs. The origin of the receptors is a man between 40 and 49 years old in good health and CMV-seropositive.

In nucleotides, the CDR3 is TGTGCCAGCAGCTCTGACGGCGGCCATGGCTACACCTTC. Translating gives CASSSDGGHGYTF. The chain links TRBV27 to TRBJ1-2; D unclear. The CDR3 contains 13 residues. Trimming left V 6 bases short and J 6 bases short, with 14 bases between. Germline V gives CDR1 MNHEY, CDR2 SMNVEV (reference sequence).

The CDR3 here is CASTVGQATEAFF. In DNA, the CDR3 is TGTGCCAGCACCGTGGGACAGGCCACTGAAGCTTTCTTT. This chain links TRBV6-1 with TRBJ1-1; 8 bases fit TRBD1. With V trimmed by 7 bases and J by 4 bases, 5 bases remained unmatched. Per germline, CDR1 MNHNS and CDR2 SASEGT. This CDR3 spans 13 amino acids.

CDR3 coding DNA: TGTGCCAGCAGCCAAGAGACGGGTGGCTACACCTTC. Translation: CASSQETGGYTF. V gene TRBV14 combines with J gene TRBJ1-2; unclear D gene. The V end lost 0 bases, the J end lost 7 bases, and 6 bases lay between the germline ends. The germline V gene has CDR1 SGHDN and CDR2 FVKESK. The CDR3 spans 12 residues.